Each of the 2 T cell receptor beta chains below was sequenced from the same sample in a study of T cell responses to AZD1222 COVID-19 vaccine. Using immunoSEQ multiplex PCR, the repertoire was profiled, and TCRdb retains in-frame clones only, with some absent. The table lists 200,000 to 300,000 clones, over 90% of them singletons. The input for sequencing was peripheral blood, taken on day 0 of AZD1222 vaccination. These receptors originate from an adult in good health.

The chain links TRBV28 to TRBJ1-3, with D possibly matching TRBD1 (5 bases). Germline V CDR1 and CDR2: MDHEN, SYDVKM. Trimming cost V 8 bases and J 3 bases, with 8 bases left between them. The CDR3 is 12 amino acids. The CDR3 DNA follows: TGTGCCAGCGGCAGGGTTGGAAACACCATATATTTT. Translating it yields CASGRVGNTIYF.

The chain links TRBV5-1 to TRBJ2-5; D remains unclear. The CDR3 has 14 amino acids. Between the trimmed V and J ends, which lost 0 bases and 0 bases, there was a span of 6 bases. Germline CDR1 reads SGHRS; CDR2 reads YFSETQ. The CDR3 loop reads CASSLETYQETQYF. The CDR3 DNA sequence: TGCGCCAGCAGCTTGGAGACCTACCAAGAGACCCAGTACTTC.